This TCR delta chain comes out of a study of gammadelta T cells in human blood. The study, taken as a whole, reports: Microbial exposure appeared to drive polyclonal γδ T cell expansion after birth.

The CDR3 has 17 residues. Trimming took 0 bases from V and 0 from J, leaving 16 bases between them. Germline V gene sequence: CDR1 GEAIGNYY, CDR2 EKD. This clone is categorized as medium-sized. Its specificity is unknown. TCRdb reprocessed the RT-PCR reads through CATT. The table has about 1,200 delta-chain clones, 48% seen once; the top ten hold more than 20%. This rearrangement joins TRDV2 to TRDJ1, with D uncertain. The sample taken for sequencing was Vgamma9Vdelta2 gamma-delta T cells from adult blood. This clonotype was sampled from a human donor. The CDR3 DNA sequence: TGTGCCTGTGACACCGTGGCGGCCGGAACGTACACCGATAAACTCATCTTT. The encoded protein is CACDTVAAGTYTDKLIF.